The present T cell receptor beta chain was sequenced within a study of naive and memory T cell subsets. The SP2 primer and nested alpha and beta constant region primers amplified ligated cDNA in four rounds. Alpha and beta constant region primers primed reverse transcription for blood and skin samples. TCRdb used MiXCR to reprocess the UMI-ligation and nested PCR reads, holding one entry per CDR3 protein. The sample holds 37,000 or so distinct CDR3 sequences; 11% are singletons and the top ten take almost 4%. The CDR3 is 15 amino acids. V was clipped by 8 bases and J by 3 bases, with 17 bases between them. Germline V gives CDR1 MNHEY, CDR2 SMNVEV (reference sequence). Points from the study as a whole: Far more TCRs reportedly came from tuberculin skin test site biopsies.

Treatment denoted: skin biopsy from PPD injection site in Mantoux-positive individual. An oligonucleotide containing a UMI was ligated to the 3' end of TCR cDNA. Individuals with a positive Mantoux test gave biopsies from PPD-injected skin. This clonotype has a handful of counts. The antigen is unknown. The sequence derives from an adult in good health. The gene calls are TRBV27 and TRBJ2-1; D is perhaps TRBD1 or TRBD2 (5 bases each). The sample consisted of skin, taken from a tuberculin skin test site. In DNA, the CDR3 is TGTGCCAGCGGTGGTTGGGACCGGGTCTACAATGAGCAGTTCTTC. It yields the protein CASGGWDRVYNEQFF.